The TCR beta chain under discussion was sequenced for a study of T cells expressing NK-cell markers. This CDR3 is 16 amino acids long. Germline-derived CDR1 and CDR2 are SGHTA and FQGNSA. TCRdb derives one entry per CDR3 protein from the 5' RACE reads, leaving out DNA. The sample spans a few hundred thousand distinct CDR3 sequences; the ten largest clones claim about 0.39%. Worth noting for this clonotype: Its antigen remains unknown.

Study-wide results and caveats: Several donors' CD3+CD56-NKG2C+ cells were dominated by the same clonotypes. Whether the expanded NKG2C+ T cell clones recognized HCMV remained unclear.

The receptor was derived from a man aged 18 to 29 in good health. The chain recombines TRBV7-2 with TRBJ1-5. The sequencing input was blood T cells: a sorted CD56 or NKG2C T cell subset, CD4+ or CD8+ T cells, or bulk PBMC T cells (not recorded which). CDR3 residues: CASSLVPGSSNQPQHF.